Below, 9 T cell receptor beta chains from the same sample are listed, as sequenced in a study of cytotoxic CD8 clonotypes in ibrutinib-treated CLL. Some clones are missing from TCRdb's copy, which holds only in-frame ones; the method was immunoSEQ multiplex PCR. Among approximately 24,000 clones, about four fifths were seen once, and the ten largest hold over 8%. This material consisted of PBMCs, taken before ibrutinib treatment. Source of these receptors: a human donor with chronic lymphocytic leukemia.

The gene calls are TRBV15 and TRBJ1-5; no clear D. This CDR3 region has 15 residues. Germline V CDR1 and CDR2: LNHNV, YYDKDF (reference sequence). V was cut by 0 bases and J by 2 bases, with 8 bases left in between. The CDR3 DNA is TGTGCCACCAGCAGAGATCCGGGAGGCAATCAGCCCCAGCATTTT. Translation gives CATSRDPGGNQPQHF.

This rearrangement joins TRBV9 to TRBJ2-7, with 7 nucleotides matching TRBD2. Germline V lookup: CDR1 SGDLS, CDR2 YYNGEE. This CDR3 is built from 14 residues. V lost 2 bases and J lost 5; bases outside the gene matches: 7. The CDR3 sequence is CASSVSGTTDEQYF. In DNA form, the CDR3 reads TGTGCCAGCAGCGTCTCCGGGACTACCGACGAGCAGTACTTC.

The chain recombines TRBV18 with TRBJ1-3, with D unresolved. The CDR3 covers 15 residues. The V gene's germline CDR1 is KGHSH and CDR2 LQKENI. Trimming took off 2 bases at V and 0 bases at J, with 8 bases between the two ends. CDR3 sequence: CASSPDPASGNTIYF. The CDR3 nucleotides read TGTGCCAGCTCACCAGATCCAGCCTCTGGAAACACCATATATTTT.

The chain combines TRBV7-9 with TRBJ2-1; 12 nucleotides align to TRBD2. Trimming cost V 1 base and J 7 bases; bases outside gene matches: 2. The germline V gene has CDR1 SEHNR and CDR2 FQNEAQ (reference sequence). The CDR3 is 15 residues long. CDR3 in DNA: TGTGCCAGCAGCTTAGGGCTAGCGGGAGGGAATGAGCAGTTCTTC. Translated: CASSLGLAGGNEQFF.

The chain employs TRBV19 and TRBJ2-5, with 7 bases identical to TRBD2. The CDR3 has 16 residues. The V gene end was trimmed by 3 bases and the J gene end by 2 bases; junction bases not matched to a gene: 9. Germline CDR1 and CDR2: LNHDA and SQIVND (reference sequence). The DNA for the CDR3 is TGTGCCAGTAGTATCCTCCCTACTAGCGTTCAAGAGACCCAGTACTTC. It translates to CASSILPTSVQETQYF.

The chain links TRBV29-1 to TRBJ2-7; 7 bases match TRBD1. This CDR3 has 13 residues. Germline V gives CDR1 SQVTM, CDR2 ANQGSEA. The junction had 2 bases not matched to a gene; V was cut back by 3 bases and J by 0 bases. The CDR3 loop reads CSVEQGVSYEQYF. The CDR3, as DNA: TGCAGCGTTGAGCAGGGGGTCTCCTACGAGCAGTACTTC.

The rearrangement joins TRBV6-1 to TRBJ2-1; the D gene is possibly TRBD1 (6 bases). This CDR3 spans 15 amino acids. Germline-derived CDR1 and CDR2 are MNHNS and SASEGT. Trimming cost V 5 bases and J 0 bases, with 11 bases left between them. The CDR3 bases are TGTGCCAGCAGTTCGACAGGAAGCTCCTACAATGAGCAGTTCTTC. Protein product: CASSSTGSSYNEQFF.

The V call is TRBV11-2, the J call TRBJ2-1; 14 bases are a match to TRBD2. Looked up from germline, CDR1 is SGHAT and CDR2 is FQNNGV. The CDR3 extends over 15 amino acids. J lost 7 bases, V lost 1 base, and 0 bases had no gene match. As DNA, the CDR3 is TGTGCCAGCAGCTTAGGGACTAGCGGGGGGAATGAGCAGTTCTTC. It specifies CASSLGTSGGNEQFF.

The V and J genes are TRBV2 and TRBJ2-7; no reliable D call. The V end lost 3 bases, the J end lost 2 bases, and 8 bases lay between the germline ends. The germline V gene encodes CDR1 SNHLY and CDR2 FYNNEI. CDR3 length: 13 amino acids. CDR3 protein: CASSDRQTYEQYF. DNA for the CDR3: TGTGCCAGCAGTGATCGGCAGACCTACGAGCAGTACTTC.